These T cell receptor beta chains were read from a single sample in a study of blood T cell repertoires in COVID-19. Here immunoSEQ multiplex PCR was the method, and the copy in TCRdb shows in-frame clones only, minus some. The sample has about 240,000 clones, 80% to 90% seen once. Source material: peripheral blood. These receptors were collected from a woman in her seventies with acute or convalescent COVID-19. CDR3s include the opening cysteine and the closing phenylalanine or tryptophan. D genes are given only for firm matches. Part of the rows lack a size; the others show once, few, many or a class for expanded clones.

J	length	D	size	V	DNA	CDR3
TRBJ1-1	15	-	-	TRBV6-2/TRBV6-3	TGTGCCAGCAGTTACCCCGGGACAAGAAGCACTGAAGCTTTCTTT	CASSYPGTRSTEAFF
TRBJ1-1	13	-	-	TRBV30	TGTGCCTGGAGTGTACAGACCAACACTGAAGCTTTCTTT	CAWSVQTNTEAFF
TRBJ1-6	15	TRBD1	-	TRBV7-9	TGTGCCAGCAGCTTCGGGGGACAGAGAAATACACCCCTCCACTTT	CASSFGGQRNTPLHF
TRBJ1-1	15	-	-	TRBV25-1	TGTGCCAGCAGTCACCGAGGAATCCTGAACACTGAAGCTTTCTTT	CASSHRGILNTEAFF
TRBJ2-1	16	TRBD1	-	TRBV28	TGTGCCAGCAGTTTAGTCGGACAGGGAAGGATGGATGAGCAGTTCTTC	CASSLVGQGRMDEQFF
TRBJ1-3	16	-	few	TRBV19	TGTGCCAGTAGTATAACTCGGGGACTTGCTGGAAACACCATATATTTT	CASSITRGLAGNTIYF
TRBJ2-5	15	-	-	TRBV24-1	TGTGCCACCAGTGATGCGACACGACAGGCCGAGACCCAGTACTTC	CATSDATRQAETQYF
TRBJ2-7	14	TRBD1	-	TRBV13	TGTGCCAGCAGCTTGACCGGGACAGCCTACGAGCAGTACTTC	CASSLTGTAYEQYF
TRBJ1-2	13	-	-	TRBV7-2	TGTGCCAGCAGCTTAATGGGACTGCACATTTCCACCTTC	CASSLMGLHISTF
TRBJ2-1	15	-	-	TRBV7-2	TGTGCCAGCAGCTTAGTCACCAGCTCCTACAATGAGCAGTTCTTC	CASSLVTSSYNEQFF
TRBJ2-3	14	-	-	TRBV7-2	TGTGCCAGCAGCTTACCAACAGGGAAAGATACGCAGTATTTT	CASSLPTGKDTQYF
TRBJ1-6	13	-	-	TRBV27	TGTGCCAGCAAACGACAGGTTAATTCACCCCTCCACTTT	CASKRQVNSPLHF
TRBJ2-5	13	-	-	TRBV6-5	TGTGCCAGCAGTATTGGACTGGGAGAGACCCAGTACTTC	CASSIGLGETQYF
TRBJ1-1	15	-	-	TRBV11-1	TGTGCCAGCAGCTTATCCGGGGGGATGAACACTGAAGCTTTCTTT	CASSLSGGMNTEAFF
TRBJ1-2	16	-	-	TRBV19	TGTGCCAGTAGTATAATCGGGTTGGAAGCTAACTATGGCTACACCTTC	CASSIIGLEANYGYTF
TRBJ2-1	16	-	-	TRBV27	TGTGCCAGCAGTCAAACAGGTTTTGGCTCCTACAATGAGCAGTTCTTC	CASSQTGFGSYNEQFF
TRBJ1-5	19	TRBD1	once	TRBV4-2	TGTGCCAGCAGCCAAACCGCTTATTCCCGGGACAGGGAATATCAGCCCCAGCATTTT	CASSQTAYSRDREYQPQHF
TRBJ1-1	14	-	-	TRBV19	TGTGCCAGTAGTATAGAGCGCGGGAACACTGAAGCTTTCTTT	CASSIERGNTEAFF
TRBJ1-2	13	TRBD1	few	TRBV6-1	TGTGCCAGCAGTGAAGACAGGGGAAGAGGCTACACCTTC	CASSEDRGRGYTF
TRBJ1-1	15	-	-	TRBV5-8	TGTGCCAGCAGCTTGGACCCAGGGTGGGACACTGAAGCTTTCTTT	CASSLDPGWDTEAFF
TRBJ2-2	15	-	-	TRBV10-3	TGTGCCATCAGTGAGAGGGACTTGAAAACCGGGGAGCTGTTTTTT	CAISERDLKTGELFF
TRBJ1-5	14	TRBD1	-	TRBV18	TGTGCCAGCTCACCGGACAGGCCTGGGGAGCCCCAGCATTTT	CASSPDRPGEPQHF
TRBJ2-7	15	TRBD1	-	TRBV30	TGTGCCTGGAGTCATATTGGGACAGGGGATTACGAGCAGTACTTC	CAWSHIGTGDYEQYF
TRBJ2-5	15	-	once	TRBV7-2	TGTGCCAGCAGCTTATCTGGCCTCGACAAAGAGACCCAGTACTTC	CASSLSGLDKETQYF
TRBJ1-1	15	-	-	TRBV5-1	TGCGCCAGCAGCTTGGAGGCTCAGGGCAGCACTGAAGCTTTCTTT	CASSLEAQGSTEAFF
TRBJ1-4	14	TRBD1	-	TRBV9	TGTGCCAGCAGCGTCGGACAGGGTCCCGAAAAACTGTTTTTT	CASSVGQGPEKLFF
TRBJ2-5	17	-	-	TRBV1	TGCACCAGCAGCACAACTCTGGAGCGGGGTCTCGAGGAGACCCAGTACTTC	CTSSTTLERGLEETQYF
TRBJ1-2	13	TRBD1	few	TRBV29-1	TGCAGCGTTTCCAGGGGGCGCGAGGAAGGCTACACCTTC	CSVSRGREEGYTF
TRBJ2-7	15	-	-	TRBV25-1	TGTGCCAGCAGTGAATATCGTATTTTAACGGGCGAGCAGTACTTC	CASSEYRILTGEQYF
TRBJ2-7	12	TRBD1	-	TRBV18	TGTGCCAGCTCATCCAACAGGGGGGAGCAGTACTTC	CASSSNRGEQYF
TRBJ1-2	14	TRBD1	-	TRBV4-1	TGCGCCAGCAGCCAGCCAGGGGGTCTGTATGGCTACACCTTC	CASSQPGGLYGYTF
TRBJ1-3	12	TRBD1	-	TRBV29-1	TGCAGCGTTGGACAGGGACGAAACACCATATATTTT	CSVGQGRNTIYF
TRBJ1-1	14	-	-	TRBV7-2	TGTGCCAGCAGCTTTAGTACAGCAAACACTGAAGCTTTCTTT	CASSFSTANTEAFF
TRBJ1-5	14	-	-	TRBV6-2/TRBV6-3	TGTGCCAGCAGTACGACAGATAGCAATCAGCCCCAGCATTTT	CASSTTDSNQPQHF
TRBJ1-6	14	TRBD1	once	TRBV7-9	TGTGCCAGCAGCTTAGGGACAGGGTTTTCACCCCTCCACTTT	CASSLGTGFSPLHF
TRBJ1-2	15	TRBD1	-	TRBV19	TGTGCCAGTAGTTCGGAGGGACAGGGTAACTATGGCTACACCTTC	CASSSEGQGNYGYTF
TRBJ1-2	16	TRBD1	-	TRBV4-1	TGCGCCAGCAGCCAGGTCACAGGGGTTCGGAGCTATGGCTACACCTTC	CASSQVTGVRSYGYTF
TRBJ1-5	15	TRBD1	-	TRBV10-3	TGTGCCATCAGTGAAGGACAGGGGAACAATCAGCCCCAGCATTTT	CAISEGQGNNQPQHF